This T cell receptor beta chain was found in a study of blood T cells in healthy people across ages. Caucasian individuals from Russia who were healthy and aged roughly 6 to 100 acted as donors. Each sample yielded at least 6.5 million isolated PBMCs. A sample-barcoded 5' primer and a J-beta primer mix were used in a second PCR of about 6 to 12 cycles. Each CDR3 protein is one row after TCRdb ran MiXCR on the 5' RACE reads. Of around 1,500,000 distinct CDR3 sequences listed, 28% were seen once; the top ten hold approximately 7.7%. CDR3 length: 13 amino acids. J was trimmed by 4 bases and V by 6 bases; bases with no gene match: 3.

This receptor was identified in a young woman in good health. This chain connects TRBV12-3 or TRBV12-4 to TRBJ2-5, with 9 bases aligning to TRBD1. Sample: blood. The CDR3 DNA sequence: TGTGCCAGCAGGGGGACAGGGCCAGAGACCCAGTACTTC. Its protein is CASRGTGPETQYF.